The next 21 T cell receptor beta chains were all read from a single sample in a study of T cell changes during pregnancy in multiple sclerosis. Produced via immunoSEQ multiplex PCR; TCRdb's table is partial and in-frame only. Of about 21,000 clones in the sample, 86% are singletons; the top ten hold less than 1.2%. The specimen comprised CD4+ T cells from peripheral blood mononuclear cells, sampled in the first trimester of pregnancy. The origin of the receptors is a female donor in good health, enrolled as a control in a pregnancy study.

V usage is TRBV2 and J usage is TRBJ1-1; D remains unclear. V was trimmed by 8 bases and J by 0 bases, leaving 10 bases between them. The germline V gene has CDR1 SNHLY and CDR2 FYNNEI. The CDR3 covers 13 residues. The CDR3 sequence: CASGLGMNTEAFF. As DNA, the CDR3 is TGTGCCAGCGGGCTGGGCATGAACACTGAAGCTTTCTTT.

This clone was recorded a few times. CDR3 nucleotide sequence: TGTGCCAGTAGCCGGGGGGGGCGGGGAGAGACCCAGTACTTC. Translated: CASSRGGRGETQYF. J is TRBJ2-5 and V is TRBV19, with TRBD2 matching 8 bases. Germline V gene data show CDR1 as LNHDA and CDR2 as SQIVND (reference sequence). Trimming took 6 bases from V and 4 from J; bases not matched to a gene: 7. The CDR3 consists of 14 residues. Full variable domain (remainder filled in from reference TRBV19 and TRBJ2-5): DGGITQSPKYLFRKEGQNVTLSCEQNLNHDAMYWYRQDPGQGLRLIYYSQIVNDFQKGDIAEGYSVSREKKESFPLTVTSAQKNPTAFYLCASSRGGRGETQYFGPGTRLLVL.

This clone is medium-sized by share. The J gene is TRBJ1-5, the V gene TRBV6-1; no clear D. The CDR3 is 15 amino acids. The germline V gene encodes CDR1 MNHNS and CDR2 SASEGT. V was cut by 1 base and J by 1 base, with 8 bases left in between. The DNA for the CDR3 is TGTGCCAGCAGTGAAGACAGAATAAGCAATCAGCCCCAGCATTTT. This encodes CASSEDRISNQPQHF.

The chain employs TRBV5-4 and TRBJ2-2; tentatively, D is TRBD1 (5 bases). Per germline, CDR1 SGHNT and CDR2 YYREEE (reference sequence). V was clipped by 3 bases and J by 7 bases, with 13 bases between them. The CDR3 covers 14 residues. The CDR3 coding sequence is TGTGCCAGCAGCTCGCTAGGGGTGTTCGGGGAGCTGTTTTTT. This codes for CASSSLGVFGELFF.

The CDR3 bases are TGTGCCAGCAGTTTTGCCAGCGGGGGGAACAATGAGCAGTTCTTC. Translation gives CASSFASGGNNEQFF. This sequence joins TRBV28 and TRBJ2-1, with 9 positions matching TRBD2. Trimming at V came to 3 bases and at J to 5 bases, leaving 5 bases not matched to a gene. The CDR3 runs to 15 residues. CDR1 and CDR2 (germline): MDHEN, SYDVKM.

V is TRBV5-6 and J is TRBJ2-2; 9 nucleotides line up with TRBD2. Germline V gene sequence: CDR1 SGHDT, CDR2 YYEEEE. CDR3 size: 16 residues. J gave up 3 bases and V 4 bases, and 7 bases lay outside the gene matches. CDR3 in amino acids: CASSRGIAGDTGELFF. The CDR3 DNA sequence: TGTGCCAGCAGCCGCGGGATAGCGGGGGACACCGGGGAGCTGTTTTTT.

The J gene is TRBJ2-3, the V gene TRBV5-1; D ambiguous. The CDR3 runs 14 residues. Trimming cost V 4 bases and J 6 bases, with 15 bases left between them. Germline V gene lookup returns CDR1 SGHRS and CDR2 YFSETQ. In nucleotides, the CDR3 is TGCGCCAGCAGCCTGCCCGACTCGCGGGATACGCAGTATTTT. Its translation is CASSLPDSRDTQYF.

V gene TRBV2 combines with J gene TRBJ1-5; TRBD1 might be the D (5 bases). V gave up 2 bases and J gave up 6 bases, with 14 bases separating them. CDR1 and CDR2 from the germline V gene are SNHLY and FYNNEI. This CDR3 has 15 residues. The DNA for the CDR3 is TGTGCCAGCAGTGAATCCAGGGTCGGTAGTCAGCCCCAGCATTTT. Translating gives CASSESRVGSQPQHF. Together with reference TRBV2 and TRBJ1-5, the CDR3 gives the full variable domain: EPEVTQTPSHQVTQMGQEVILRCVPISNHLYFYWYRQILGQKVEFLVSFYNNEISEKSEIFDDQFSVERPDGSNFTLKIRSTKLEDSAMYFCASSESRVGSQPQHFGDGTRLSIL.

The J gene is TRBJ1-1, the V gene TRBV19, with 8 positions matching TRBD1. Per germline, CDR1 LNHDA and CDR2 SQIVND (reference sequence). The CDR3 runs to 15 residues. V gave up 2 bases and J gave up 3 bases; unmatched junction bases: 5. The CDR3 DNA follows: TGTGCCAGTAGTATATGGACAGGGACGGACACTGAAGCTTTCTTT. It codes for CASSIWTGTDTEAFF. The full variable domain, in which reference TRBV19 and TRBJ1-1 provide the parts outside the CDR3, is DGGITQSPKYLFRKEGQNVTLSCEQNLNHDAMYWYRQDPGQGLRLIYYSQIVNDFQKGDIAEGYSVSREKKESFPLTVTSAQKNPTAFYLCASSIWTGTDTEAFFGQGTRLTVV.

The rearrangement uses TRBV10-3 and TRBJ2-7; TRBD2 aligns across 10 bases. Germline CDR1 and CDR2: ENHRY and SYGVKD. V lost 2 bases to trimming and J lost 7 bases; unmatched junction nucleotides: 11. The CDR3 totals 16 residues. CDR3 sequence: CAISEGSGAGGREQYF. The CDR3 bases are TGTGCCATCAGTGAGGGTTCGGGAGCGGGGGGGCGTGAGCAGTACTTC.

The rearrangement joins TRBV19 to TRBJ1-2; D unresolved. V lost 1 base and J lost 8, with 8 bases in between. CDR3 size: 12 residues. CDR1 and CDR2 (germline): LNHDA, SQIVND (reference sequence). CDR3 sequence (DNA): TGTGCCAGTAGTATAGGCCTGAGGGGCTACACCTTC. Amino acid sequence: CASSIGLRGYTF.

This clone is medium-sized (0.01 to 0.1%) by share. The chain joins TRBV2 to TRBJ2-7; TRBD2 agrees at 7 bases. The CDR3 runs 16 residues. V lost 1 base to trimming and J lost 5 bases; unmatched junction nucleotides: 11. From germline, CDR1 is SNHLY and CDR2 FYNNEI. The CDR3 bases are TGTGCCAGCAGTGAAGAGGTCTGGGAGGGAGGTAACGAGCAGTACTTC. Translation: CASSEEVWEGGNEQYF.

CDR3 nucleotide sequence: TGTGCCAGCAGTGACAGGGGGCGAGGCTATGGCTACACCTTC. Translation gives CASSDRGRGYGYTF. The rearrangement links TRBV6-1 to TRBJ1-2; 8 bases match TRBD1. The CDR3 totals 14 residues. Per the germline V gene, CDR1 is MNHNS and CDR2 is SASEGT. V shed 3 bases and J 4 bases; nucleotides not matched to a gene: 4.

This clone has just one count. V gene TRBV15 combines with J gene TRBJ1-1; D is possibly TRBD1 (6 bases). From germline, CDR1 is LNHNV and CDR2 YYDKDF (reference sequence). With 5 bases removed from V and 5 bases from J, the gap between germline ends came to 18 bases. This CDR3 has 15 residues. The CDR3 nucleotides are TGTGCCACCAGCGGCCCCCAGGGGCTGGGGACTGAAGCTTTCTTT. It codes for CATSGPQGLGTEAFF. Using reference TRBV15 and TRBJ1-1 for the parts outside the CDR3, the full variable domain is DAMVIQNPRYQVTQFGKPVTLSCSQTLNHNVMYWYQQKSSQAPKLLFHYYDKDFNNEADTPDNFQSRRPNTSFCFLDIRSPGLGDTAMYLCATSGPQGLGTEAFFGQGTRLTVV.

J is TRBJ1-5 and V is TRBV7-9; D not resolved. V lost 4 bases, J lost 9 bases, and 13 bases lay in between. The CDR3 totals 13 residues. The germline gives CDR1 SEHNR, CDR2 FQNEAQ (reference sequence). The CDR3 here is CASSSPGVRPQHF. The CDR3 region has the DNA TGTGCCAGCAGCTCCCCGGGAGTCAGGCCCCAGCATTTT. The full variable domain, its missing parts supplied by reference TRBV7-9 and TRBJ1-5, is DTGVSQNPRHKITKRGQNVTFRCDPISEHNRLYWYRQTLGQGPEFLTYFQNEAQLEKSRLLSDRFSAERPKGSFSTLEIQRTEQGDSAMYLCASSSPGVRPQHFGDGTRLSIL.

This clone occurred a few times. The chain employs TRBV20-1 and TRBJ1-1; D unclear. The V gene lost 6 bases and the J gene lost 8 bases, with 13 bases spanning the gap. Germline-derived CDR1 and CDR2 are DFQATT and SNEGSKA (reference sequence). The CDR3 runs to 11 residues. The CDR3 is CSAIWAGEAFF. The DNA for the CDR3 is TGCAGTGCCATATGGGCGGGCGAAGCTTTCTTT.

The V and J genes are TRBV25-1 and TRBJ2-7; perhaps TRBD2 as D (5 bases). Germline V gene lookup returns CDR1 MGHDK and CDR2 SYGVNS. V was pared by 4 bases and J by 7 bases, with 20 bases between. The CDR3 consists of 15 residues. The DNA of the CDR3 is TGTGCCAGCAGTGTGTGGACCGGTCGGGAACGTGAGCAGTACTTC. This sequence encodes CASSVWTGREREQYF.

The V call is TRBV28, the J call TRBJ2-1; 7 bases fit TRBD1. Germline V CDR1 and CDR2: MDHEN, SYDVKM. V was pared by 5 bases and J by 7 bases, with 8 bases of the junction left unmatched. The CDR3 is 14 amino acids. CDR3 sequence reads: CASSNDRVVNEQFF. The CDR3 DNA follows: TGTGCCAGCAGTAACGACAGGGTTGTAAATGAGCAGTTCTTC. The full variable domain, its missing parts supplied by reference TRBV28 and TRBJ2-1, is DVKVTQSSRYLVKRTGEKVFLECVQDMDHENMFWYRQDPGLGLRLIYFSYDVKMKEKGDIPEGYSVSREKKERFSLILESASTNQTSMYLCASSNDRVVNEQFFGPGTRLTVL.

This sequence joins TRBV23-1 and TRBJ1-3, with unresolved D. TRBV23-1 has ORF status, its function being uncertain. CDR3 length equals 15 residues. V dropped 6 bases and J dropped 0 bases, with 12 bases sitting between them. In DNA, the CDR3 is TGCGCCAGCAGCCAGGTCGGAAGCTCTGGAAACACCATATATTTT. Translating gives CASSQVGSSGNTIYF.

Here the CDR3 reads CASSPDSGRKTQYF. In nucleotides, the CDR3 is TGCGCCAGCAGCCCAGACAGTGGCCGAAAGACCCAGTACTTC. The chain joins TRBV5-1 to TRBJ2-5; weak D call: TRBD1 (5 bases). The ends were cut back, 4 bases at V and 6 bases at J, with 16 bases in the middle. This CDR3 has 14 amino acids. In germline, CDR1 is SGHRS, CDR2 YFSETQ.

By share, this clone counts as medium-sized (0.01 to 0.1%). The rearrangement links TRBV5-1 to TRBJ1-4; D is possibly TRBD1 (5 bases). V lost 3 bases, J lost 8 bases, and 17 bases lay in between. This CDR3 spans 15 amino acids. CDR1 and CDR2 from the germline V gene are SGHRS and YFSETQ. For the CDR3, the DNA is TGCGCCAGCAGCTGGACTACAGGTCCGGGGGAAAAACTGTTTTTT. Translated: CASSWTTGPGEKLFF.